This T cell receptor (beta chain) was observed in a study of OX40 agonist ivuxolimab in advanced cancers. Clones were sequenced by immunoSEQ multiplex PCR, and TCRdb holds only the in-frame ones, with some missing. The sample contains tens of thousands of clones, approximately 91% of which appear only once. The CDR3 is 12 amino acids. CDR1 ENHRY and CDR2 SYGVKD come from the germline V gene. V lost 6 bases, J lost 5 bases, and 10 bases lay in between. V and J are TRBV10-3 and TRBJ1-1, with D possibly TRBD1 on 6 matching bases. The sample consisted of CD4+ or CD8+ T cells sorted from blood, taken in a trial of the OX40 agonist ivuxolimab. This TCR came from an adult with an advanced solid tumor such as melanoma, head and neck, liver or kidney cancer. The CDR3 region is CAISGGRTEAFF. The CDR3 DNA reads TGTGCCATCAGCGGGGGCCGGACTGAAGCTTTCTTT.